These 28 T cell receptor beta chains were all obtained from the same sample, sequenced in a study of blood T cells in healthy people across ages. PCR was performed a second time for about 6 to 12 cycles using a sample-barcoded 5' primer and a J-beta primer mix. TCRdb re-derived calls from the 5' RACE reads in MiXCR, one entry per CDR3 protein. The sample includes about 780,000 distinct CDR3 sequences, about half of them seen just once. What was sequenced was blood. The source is a man aged 80 or over in good health.

The chain is built from TRBV28 and TRBJ2-6; D possibly corresponds to TRBD2 (5 bases). The CDR3 spans 16 residues. In germline, CDR1 is MDHEN, CDR2 SYDVKM. V dropped 1 base and J dropped 1 base, with 8 bases sitting between them. The CDR3 sequence: CASSLLTNSGANVLTF. CDR3 DNA sequence: TGTGCCAGCAGTTTATTGACTAATTCTGGGGCCAACGTCCTGACTTTC. Drawing the rest from reference TRBV28 and TRBJ2-6, the complete variable domain is DVKVTQSSRYLVKRTGEKVFLECVQDMDHENMFWYRQDPGLGLRLIYFSYDVKMKEKGDIPEGYSVSREKKERFSLILESASTNQTSMYLCASSLLTNSGANVLTFGAGSRLTVL.

The chain couples TRBV21-1 to TRBJ2-4; the table calls TRBD1, which could not be checked here. TRBV21-1 is assigned pseudogene status. The CDR3 consists of 16 residues. The CDR3 here is CASSKLGAHPKNIQYF. The CDR3 bases are TGTGCCAGCAGCAAATTGGGCGCCCACCCAAAAAACATTCAGTACTTC.

The chain recombines TRBV30 with TRBJ1-2; 9 nucleotides align to TRBD1. The V gene's germline CDR1 is GTSNPN and CDR2 SVGIG (reference sequence). The CDR3 spans 13 residues. J lost 8 bases, V lost 3 bases, and 7 bases had no gene match. CDR3 DNA: TGTGCCTGGAGCCGGGGACAGGGTAGCGGCTACACCTTC. Protein: CAWSRGQGSGYTF.

The J gene is TRBJ1-1, the V gene TRBV6-5; 9 bases align to TRBD1. This CDR3 spans 15 amino acids. Germline-derived CDR1 and CDR2 are MNHEY and SVGAGI. Unmatched junction bases numbered 11, after V lost 7 bases and J lost 5 bases. CDR3 protein: CASTSPGQGMTEAFF. The CDR3 DNA follows: TGTGCCAGCACCAGCCCGGGACAGGGAATGACTGAAGCTTTCTTT.

This clonotype was seen just once. The gene calls are TRBV20-1 and TRBJ2-7, with a possible D match to TRBD1 (6 bases). Germline V gene data show CDR1 as DFQATT and CDR2 as SNEGSKA (reference sequence). CDR3 length: 13 residues. The V gene lost 3 bases and the J gene lost 0 bases, with 9 bases spanning the gap. CDR3 sequence (DNA): TGCAGTGCTAGGGACAGATTCTCCTACGAGCAGTACTTC. Translating it yields CSARDRFSYEQYF.

The V and J genes are TRBV15 and TRBJ2-1; D possibly corresponds to TRBD2 (5 bases). CDR3 size: 16 residues. Germline CDR1 reads LNHNV; CDR2 reads YYDKDF (reference sequence). V was shortened by 2 bases and J by 6 bases, with 17 bases between the two germline ends. The CDR3 spells CATSRTGLPRSNEQFF. In DNA form, the CDR3 reads TGTGCCACCAGCAGAACTGGACTCCCAAGGAGCAATGAGCAGTTCTTC.

This rearrangement joins TRBV9 to TRBJ2-1; D is possibly TRBD1 (5 bases). CDR1 SGDLS and CDR2 YYNGEE come from the germline V gene. Trimming cost V 4 bases and J 3 bases, with 20 bases left between them. There are 17 residues in the CDR3. DNA of the CDR3: TGTGCCAGCAGCCTATCCGCTCTGGGGCTTTTCTACAATGAGCAGTTCTTC. The encoded protein is CASSLSALGLFYNEQFF.

The V call is TRBV28, the J call TRBJ2-7, with TRBD2 matching over 7 bases. J was trimmed by 6 bases and V by 2 bases; bases with no gene match: 7. Germline V gene data show CDR1 as MDHEN and CDR2 as SYDVKM. CDR3 length: 14 amino acids. For the CDR3, the DNA is TGTGCCAGCAGTTTAGGTAGCGGGCCCCGCGAGCAGTACTTC. Translating gives CASSLGSGPREQYF.

This chain connects TRBV12-3 or TRBV12-4 to TRBJ2-5, with D possibly matching TRBD1 (7 bases). V was trimmed by 3 bases and J by 11 bases, leaving 34 bases between them. This CDR3 has 19 residues. As DNA, the CDR3 is TGTGCCAGCAGTTTGAGAGGGGGCGCCGCAGGAGGGCTCTACAATGAGCAGTACTTC. Protein product: CASSLRGGAAGGLYNEQYF.

The chain has TRBV5-1 and TRBJ2-6, with TRBD1 matching over 7 bases. Trimming took 1 base from V and 8 from J; bases not matched to a gene: 3. The CDR3 loop spans 14 amino acids. CDR1 is SGHRS, CDR2 YFSETQ, per germline. The CDR3 bases are TGCGCCAGCAGCTTGACGACAGGGCCCAACGTCCTGACTTTC. Encoded protein: CASSLTTGPNVLTF.

This chain joins TRBV6-1 and TRBJ2-3; 7 bases map to TRBD2. The V and J ends lost 6 bases and 3 bases, in that order; junction bases with no gene match: 6. CDR1 is MNHNS and CDR2 is SASEGT in the germline V gene. The CDR3 length is 14 residues. CDR3 sequence: CASRNGLETDTQYF. In nucleotides, the CDR3 is TGTGCCAGCAGGAATGGACTAGAAACAGATACGCAGTATTTT.

The V gene is TRBV4-1, the J gene TRBJ2-7; 9 positions agree with TRBD1. Germline trimming cut 4 bases from V and 6 bases from J; bases unmatched to any gene: 10. The length of the CDR3 is 15 residues. Germline loops: CDR1 MGHRA, CDR2 YSYEKL. CDR3 loop: CASSRGQGLSSEQYF. The CDR3 DNA is TGCGCCAGCAGCCGGGGACAGGGCCTATCAAGCGAGCAGTACTTC.

The count of this clonotype is one. The rearrangement links TRBV24-1 to TRBJ2-5; perhaps D is TRBD1 or TRBD2 (5 bases each). Matching the DNA end better, TRBJ2-7 makes the J call doubtful. Looked up from germline, CDR1 is KGHDR and CDR2 is SFDVKD. The CDR3 contains 13 residues. The CDR3 loop reads CATITGTSYEQYF. The DNA of the CDR3 is TGTGCCACCATAACCGGGACGTCCTACGAGCAGTACTTC.

V gene TRBV20-1 combines with J gene TRBJ2-1; 8 nucleotides align to TRBD2. The V gene's germline CDR1 is DFQATT and CDR2 SNEGSKA (reference sequence). This CDR3 comprises 16 residues. CDR3 region: CSAITAGGVFYNEQFF. Written as DNA, the CDR3 is TGCAGCGCAATTACTGCCGGGGGGGTTTTCTACAATGAGCAGTTCTTC.

The chain links TRBV29-1 to TRBJ2-3, with TRBD1 matching 10 bases. V lost 8 bases and J lost 4; bases outside the gene matches: 6. This CDR3 has 13 amino acids. Germline assignment: CDR1 SQVTM and CDR2 ANQGSEA. The CDR3 loop is CSTGQGQADTQYF. The CDR3 DNA is TGCAGCACGGGACAGGGGCAAGCAGATACGCAGTATTTT.

The rearrangement links TRBV11-3 to TRBJ2-1; TRBD2 matches at 7 bases. The germline gives CDR1 SGHNT, CDR2 YENEEA. V was pared by 5 bases and J by 9 bases, with 7 bases of the junction left unmatched. CDR3 length: 13 amino acids. The CDR3 bases are TGTGCCAGCAGCCCCATGGGGGAGGGTGAGCAGTTCTTC. Translation: CASSPMGEGEQFF.

In this sample, this clonotype turned up a few times. The J gene is TRBJ2-7, the V gene TRBV24-1; 10 bases map to TRBD2. Germline lookup yields CDR1 KGHDR and CDR2 SFDVKD. The CDR3 spans 15 residues. The V and J ends lost 7 bases and 5 bases, in that order; junction bases with no gene match: 10. CDR3 protein: CATSDSGRLSNEQYF. CDR3 in DNA: TGTGCCACCAGCGATAGCGGGAGGCTTAGCAACGAGCAGTACTTC.

The sample holds many counts of this clonotype. The V and J genes are TRBV7-2 and TRBJ2-7; D unclear. The V gene lost 0 bases and the J gene lost 9 bases, with 9 bases spanning the gap. The CDR3 has 12 amino acids. Per the germline V gene, CDR1 is SGHTA and CDR2 is FQGNSA. The CDR3 spells CASSLAQRMQYF. The DNA of the CDR3 is TGTGCCAGCAGCTTAGCGCAGAGGATGCAGTACTTC.

The V gene is TRBV2, the J gene TRBJ1-2; the D is unclear. Trimming stripped 3 bases from V and 1 base from J, with 9 bases between. Germline V gives CDR1 SNHLY, CDR2 FYNNEI. This CDR3 is built from 14 residues. CDR3 DNA sequence: TGTGCCAGCAGTGATATGGGAGTTAACTATGGCTACACCTTC. Protein sequence: CASSDMGVNYGYTF.

The chain has TRBV4-3 and TRBJ2-3, with 11 bases fitting TRBD2. Unmatched junction bases numbered 8, after V lost 0 bases and J lost 0 bases. CDR1 LGHNA and CDR2 YSLEER come from the germline V gene. The CDR3 contains 19 residues. The CDR3 coding sequence is TGCGCCAGCAGCCAAGATTGGACTAGCGGGTCTCATAGCACAGATACGCAGTATTTT. It yields the protein CASSQDWTSGSHSTDTQYF.

The chain joins TRBV11-2 to TRBJ1-2; 9 bases align to TRBD1. CDR3 length equals 14 residues. The J segment lost 8 bases and the V segment lost 5 bases, leaving 9 bases of the junction unmatched. Per the germline V gene, CDR1 is SGHAT and CDR2 is FQNNGV. This chain's CDR3 is CASSSGQGLLGYTF. CDR3 sequence (DNA): TGTGCCAGCAGCAGTGGACAGGGGCTTTTGGGCTACACCTTC.

In the case of this clonotype: A junction end diverges from the germline sequence, so it may reflect a read error. The V and J genes are TRBV24-1 and TRBJ2-1, with 7 bases identical to TRBD2. Germline-derived CDR1 and CDR2 are KGHDR and SFDVKD. This CDR3 region has 16 residues. The CDR3 spells CATSNPNRGGRNEQFF. In DNA form, the CDR3 reads TGTGCTACCAGTAATCCAAACCGGGGAGGGCGGAATGAGCAGTTCTTC.

As to this clonotype: One base away lies a much larger clone, so this may be a sequencing read error. The rearrangement uses TRBV3-1 and TRBJ1-5, with D unresolved. Trimming took 2 bases from V and 5 from J, leaving 7 bases between them. Germline V gene data show CDR1 as LGHDT and CDR2 as YNNKEL (reference sequence). This CDR3 contains 13 residues. CDR3 in amino acids: CASSQYKDQPQHF. CDR3 in DNA: TGTGCCAGCAGCCAATACAAGGATCAGCCCCAGCATTTT.

The J gene is TRBJ2-1, the V gene TRBV6-4; TRBD2 aligns across 8 bases. Per the germline V gene, CDR1 is MRHNA and CDR2 is SNTAGT. V lost 8 bases, J lost 5 bases, and 11 bases stayed unmatched. This CDR3 has 15 residues. The DNA for the CDR3 is TGTGCCAGCTCCGCCTCAGCGGGAGTCCACAATGAGCAGTTCTTC. It encodes CASSASAGVHNEQFF.

This clonotype came up a few times. The chain is built from TRBV7-2 and TRBJ2-7, with TRBD2 matching over 7 bases. The CDR3 loop spans 15 amino acids. J gave up 6 bases and V 4 bases, and 12 bases lay outside the gene matches. The germline CDR1 and CDR2 sequences are SGHTA and FQGNSA. The CDR3 protein is CASSSSGAFLSEQYF. The CDR3 DNA reads as TGTGCCAGCAGCTCTAGCGGAGCTTTTCTTAGCGAGCAGTACTTC. The variable domain in full, completed from reference TRBV7-2 and TRBJ2-7, reads GAGVSQSPSNKVTEKGKDVELRCDPISGHTALYWYRQSLGQGLEFLIYFQGNSAPDKSGLPSDRFSAERTGGSVSTLTIQRTQQEDSAVYLCASSSSGAFLSEQYFGPGTRLTVT.

The chain uses TRBV7-9 and TRBJ2-7; tentatively, D is TRBD1 (6 bases). CDR1 is SEHNR and CDR2 is FQNEAQ in the germline V gene (reference sequence). Trimming pared 1 base from V and 6 bases from J, leaving 10 bases between. The CDR3 loop spans 13 amino acids. This CDR3 reads CASSLGYRAEQYF. The CDR3 DNA is TGTGCCAGCAGCTTAGGTTACAGGGCCGAGCAGTACTTC.

The chain combines TRBV12-3 or TRBV12-4 with TRBJ2-5; unclear D gene. CDR3 size: 14 residues. The V and J ends lost 7 bases and 5 bases respectively, with 17 bases between them. The CDR3 region is CASTYALSRETQYF. The CDR3 coding sequence is TGTGCCAGCACTTATGCCTTAAGCAGGGAGACCCAGTACTTC.

The chain has TRBV20-1 and TRBJ2-1, with TRBD2 matching 11 bases. Germline values: CDR1 DFQATT, CDR2 SNEGSKA (reference sequence). V lost 1 base and J lost 15; bases outside the gene matches: 2. The CDR3 is 11 amino acids. The CDR3 loop is CSARASGRTFF. CDR3 DNA sequence: TGCAGTGCTAGAGCTAGCGGGAGGACGTTCTTC.